This paragraph reports one TCR beta chain. Its specificity is not known. Specified time point: baseline pretreatment blood. Treatment reported: 15 Gy SBRT to primary tumor, nephrectomy 4 weeks later. Radiation-treated patients gave blood at baseline, week 2 and week 4. The tumor was a clear cell renal cell carcinoma. The data derive from a study of radiation and T cells in renal cell carcinoma. The study's findings and limits: Pretreatment tumor biopsies were lacking, so baseline clonotypes are unknown.

The germline V and J ends were trimmed by 0 bases and 4 bases, with 16 bases remaining between them. The V gene's germline CDR1 is LGHNA and CDR2 YSLEER. The CDR3 covers 16 residues. Measured with immunoSEQ multiplex PCR; TCRdb has only the in-frame clones, and not every one. The table lists approximately 150,000 clones, 75% to 90% of them singletons. The sequencing here drew on blood, taken from a patient whose treatment included radiotherapy and nephrectomy. The clonotype was recovered from a woman in her 50s with renal cell carcinoma. The chain links TRBV4-3 to TRBJ2-7, with unresolved D. The CDR3 reads CASSQEGPLESYEQYF. DNA for the CDR3: TGCGCCAGCAGCCAAGAGGGCCCGCTAGAGTCGTACGAGCAGTACTTC.